The 4 T cell receptor beta chains reported below all come from one sample, sequenced in a study of blood T cell repertoires in COVID-19. Clones were sequenced by immunoSEQ multiplex PCR, and TCRdb holds only the in-frame ones, with some missing. The repertoire has 250,000 to 350,000 clones, approximately 83% of them found once; the top ten carry about 2.2%. The sequencing input was peripheral blood. The origin of the receptors is a woman younger than 45 who had recovered from COVID-19.

The chain uses TRBV6-1 and TRBJ1-2, with unresolved D. Germline values: CDR1 MNHNS, CDR2 SASEGT. The CDR3 spans 13 residues. Trimming took off 0 bases at V and 3 bases at J, with 5 bases between the two ends. The CDR3 is CASSEASYYGYTF. The CDR3 DNA follows: TGTGCCAGCAGTGAAGCAAGCTACTATGGCTACACCTTC.

This chain connects TRBV11-2 to TRBJ2-5, with a tentative D call TRBD2 (5 bases). Looked up from germline, CDR1 is SGHAT and CDR2 is FQNNGV. Trimming took off 5 bases at V and 5 bases at J, with 21 bases between the two ends. This CDR3 is 16 amino acids long. The CDR3 nucleotides read TGTGCCAGCAGCCCCAGGTCTAGCCGAGCCGGGGAGACCCAGTACTTC. It specifies CASSPRSSRAGETQYF.

The rearrangement joins TRBV7-8 to TRBJ1-1, with D possibly being TRBD1 (5 bases). Trimming removed 0 bases at V and 5 bases at J, with 16 bases between. Germline lookup yields CDR1 SGHVS and CDR2 FQNEAQ. This CDR3 spans 16 amino acids. The CDR3 loop is CASSLARIHGGTEAFF. The CDR3, as DNA: TGTGCCAGCAGCTTAGCGCGGATACATGGGGGGACTGAAGCTTTCTTT.

The chain carries TRBV19 and TRBJ1-1, with D maybe TRBD1 (6 bases). In germline, CDR1 is LNHDA, CDR2 SQIVND (reference sequence). The length of the CDR3 is 15 residues. The ends were cut back, 1 base at V and 1 base at J, with 10 bases in the middle. CDR3 nucleotide sequence: TGTGCCAGTAGTATAGTAGGACAGAAGAACACTGAAGCTTTCTTT. It yields the protein CASSIVGQKNTEAFF.